This T cell receptor (beta chain) was profiled in a study of blood T cell repertoires in COVID-19. Study summary: T cells, B-cell-depleted T cells, or PBMCs supplied cDNA or gDNA.

Data came from immunoSEQ multiplex PCR; TCRdb stores just in-frame clones and leaves some out. The table records under 150,000 clones, almost 85% of them present only once. CDR1 SGHVS and CDR2 FNYEAQ come from the germline V gene. The CDR3 has 14 amino acids. V lost 4 bases and J lost 5; bases outside the gene matches: 5. The chain carries TRBV7-6 and TRBJ2-7; 10 bases fit TRBD1. The sample taken for sequencing was peripheral blood. This TCR was recovered from a man aged 70-80 years with active or convalescent COVID-19. CDR3 in amino acids: CASSSGTGAHEQYF. CDR3 DNA: TGTGCCAGCAGCTCCGGGACAGGGGCACACGAGCAGTACTTC.